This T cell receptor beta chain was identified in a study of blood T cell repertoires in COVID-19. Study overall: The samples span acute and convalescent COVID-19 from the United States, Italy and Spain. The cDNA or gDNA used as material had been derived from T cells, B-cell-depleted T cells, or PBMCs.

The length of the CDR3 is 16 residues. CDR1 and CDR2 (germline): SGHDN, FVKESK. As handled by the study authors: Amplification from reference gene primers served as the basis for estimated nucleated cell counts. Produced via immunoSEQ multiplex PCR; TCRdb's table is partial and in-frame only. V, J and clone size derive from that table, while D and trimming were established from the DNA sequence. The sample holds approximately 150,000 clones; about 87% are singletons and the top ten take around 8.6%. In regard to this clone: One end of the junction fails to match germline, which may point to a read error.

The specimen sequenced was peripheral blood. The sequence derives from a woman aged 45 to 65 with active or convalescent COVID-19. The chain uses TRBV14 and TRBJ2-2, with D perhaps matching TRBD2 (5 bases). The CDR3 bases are TGTGCCAGCAGCCAAGCCCGACACTCGGGTAGCCGGGGAGCTGTTTTT. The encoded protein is CASSQARHSGSRGAVF. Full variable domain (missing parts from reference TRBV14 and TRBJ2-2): EAGVTQFPSHSVIEKGQTVTLRCDPISGHDNLYWYRRVMGKEIKFLLHFVKESKQDESGMPNNRFLAERTGGTYSTLKVQPAELEDSGVYFCASSQARHSGSRGAVFGEGSRLTVL.